Included here is one T cell receptor beta chain sequence, with context. Its antigen target is currently unknown. No qualities accompany the bases; no much larger clone lies one base away. The donors were healthy, HIV-negative adults with no recently reported acute infections or vaccinations. Every donor was a Caucasian adult living in Nashville, Tennessee, USA. CD4+ T cells were enriched through magnetic negative selection, after which naive cells were positively selected on CD45RA and the remaining negative fraction served as the memory subset. After blood collection by leukapheresis, PBMCs were isolated using Ficoll-Histopaque density gradient centrifugation and then cryopreserved in the vapor phase of liquid nitrogen. Analytical flow cytometry was used to check the purity and quantity of each magnetically sorted T cell population. From each sorted fraction, genomic DNA was isolated and quantified by UV absorbance on a Nanodrop 2000c.

These data are taken from a study of shared clonotypes between healthy human individuals (dated by TCRdb to the early 2020s). Regarding the research as a whole: A few men and two women, aged 18 to 49 years, made up the cohort. To estimate repertoire size and how much clonotypes are shared between individuals, the study performed deep sequencing of blood TCR repertoires from a handful of healthy adults. Per donor, leukapheresis produced somewhere between about 0.9 and 9 billion PBMCs. Different laboratories and diverse techniques were used to prepare libraries and sequence TCR repertoires, to increase sequencing depth and limit assay-specific biases. For each donor, three plates each were used for CD4 naive and CD4 memory, two plates were used for CD8 naive, and one plate was used for CD8 memory.

The paper's findings and limits, for the study overall: Sampling was limited to blood, and TCR repertoires in tissue likely differ from TCR repertoires in blood. Pairwise subsampling indicated that sequencing depth was expected to affect the degree of clonotype sharing among donors. Even with the large sequencing depth, rarefaction of the sorted-subset datasets indicated that sequencing was incomplete. The small number of donors limited the genetic and exposure-history diversity represented. When several donors were compared, the shared fraction of clonotypes was around 5% for naive CD4, around 3.6% for naive CD8, more than 2% for memory CD4, and approximately 0.4% for memory CD8. Compared with non-shared clonotypes, clonotypes shared by all four sorted-subset donors had higher generation probabilities. Naive subsets generally had larger estimated clonotype richness than memory subsets.

The germline V gene (reference sequence) supplies CDR1 SGHKS and CDR2 YYEKEE. V and J are trimmed by 1 base and 8 bases, and the gene matches miss 5 bases of the junction. The cysteine opens and the phenylalanine closes a CDR3 of 15 amino acids. The read is trimmed to its CDR3 DNA, 45 bases read in frame from base 1. Using the deep immunoSEQ assay, TCR CDR3 regions were amplified from genomic DNA by multiplex PCR. Extracted genomic DNA from each cell subset was spread evenly across all wells of several immunoSEQ 96-well plates, with each plate serving as a replicate. For sorted subsets, 200 to 250 ng genomic DNA, equal to about 30,000 T cell genomes, was loaded into each replicate PCR. Purified libraries were quantified with a Qubit 3.0 fluorometer, sized on a Bioanalyzer 2100, and re-quantified with the KAPA Library Quantification kit. Every immunoSEQ 96-well plate was sequenced on a dedicated single-read 150-cycle Illumina NextSeq 550 flow cell. The authors processed their data as follows. Because the immunoSEQ output included only junctional sequences and no quality scores, the filtering could not be the same as the filtering used for full-length reads. Sequences were annotated with PyIR, a Python wrapper for IgBLAST v1.9, and V/J genes and CDR3 were assigned using IMGT germline references. Reads were filtered out if the reads had weak V/J assignments (E-value above 1e-6), no CDR3, stop codons, out-of-frame junctions, or ambiguous translated residues. V3J clonotypes were defined by identical inferred V gene, J gene, and CDR3 amino acid sequence. Percentage overlap between repertoires was computed as shared unique clonotypes divided by the size of the smaller repertoire. RTK rarefaction, the Chao1 estimator, and Recon v2.1 estimates of unobserved clonotypes were used to assess repertoire richness. Generation probabilities for all TCRbeta clonotypes obtained by the gDNA method from a handful of donors were computed using OLGA. The table comes from immuneACCESS by way of TCRdb, which keeps in-frame sequences with V and J called. Part of the clones is missing from these tables; in studies checked, under half for an unresolved V gene and the rest for unknown reasons. V, J and clone size are those of that table, while D and trimming were read from the DNA. Across this sample there are 1.6 million or so clones, with approximately 97% seen only once. The ten biggest clones cover more than 0.9% of the sample.

The sample comprised naive CD4+ T cells sorted from blood. The label giving this sample's cell subset or site can be read as: CD45RA+ positively selected. The V gene is TRBV5-5 and the J gene is TRBJ2-1; TRBD2 lines up with 11 middle nucleotides. The clonotype comes from a man aged 25-40 years in good health. The bases read TGTGCCAGCAGCTTGCTAGCGGGAGGTTCCGATGAGCAGTTCTTC. Translated, it gives CASSLLAGGSDEQFF.